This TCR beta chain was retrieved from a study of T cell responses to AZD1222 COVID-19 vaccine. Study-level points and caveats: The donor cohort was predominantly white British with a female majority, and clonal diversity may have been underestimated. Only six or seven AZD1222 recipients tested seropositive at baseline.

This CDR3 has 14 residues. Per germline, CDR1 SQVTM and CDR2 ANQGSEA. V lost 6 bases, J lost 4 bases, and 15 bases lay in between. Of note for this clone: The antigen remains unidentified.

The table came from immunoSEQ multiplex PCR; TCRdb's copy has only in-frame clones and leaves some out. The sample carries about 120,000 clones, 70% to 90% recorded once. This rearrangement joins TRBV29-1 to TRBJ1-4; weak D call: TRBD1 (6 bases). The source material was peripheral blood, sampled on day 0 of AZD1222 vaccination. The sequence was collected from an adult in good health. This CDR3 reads CSVGGSRDNEKLFF. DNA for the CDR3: TGCAGCGTGGGGGGCTCGAGGGATAATGAAAAACTGTTTTTT.